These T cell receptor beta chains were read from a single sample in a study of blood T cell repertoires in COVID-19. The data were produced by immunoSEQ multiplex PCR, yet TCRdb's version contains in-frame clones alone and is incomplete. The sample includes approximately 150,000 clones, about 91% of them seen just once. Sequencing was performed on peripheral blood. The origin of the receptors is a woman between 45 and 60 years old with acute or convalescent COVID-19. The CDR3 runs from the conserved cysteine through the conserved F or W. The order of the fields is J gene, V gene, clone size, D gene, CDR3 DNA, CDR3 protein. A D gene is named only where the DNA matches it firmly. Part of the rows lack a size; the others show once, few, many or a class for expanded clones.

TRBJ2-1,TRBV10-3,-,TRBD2,TGTGCCATCAGGGAGCGGGGGGGTTACAATGAGCAGTTCTTC,CAIRERGGYNEQFF
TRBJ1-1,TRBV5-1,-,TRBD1,TGCGCCAGCAGCCAAACCGGGACAGGGACTGAAGCTTTCTTT,CASSQTGTGTEAFF
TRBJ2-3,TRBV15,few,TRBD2,TGTGCCATCGGCGACGCTAGCGGGACTTTCACAGATACGCAGTATTTT,CAIGDASGTFTDTQYF
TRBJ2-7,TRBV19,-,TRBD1,TGTGCCAGTAGAAGGGCCACAGGGGAATACGAGCAGTACTTC,CASRRATGEYEQYF
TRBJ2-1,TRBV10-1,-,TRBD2,TGCGCCAGCAGACCTAGCGGGAACTACAATGAGCAGTTCTTC,CASRPSGNYNEQFF
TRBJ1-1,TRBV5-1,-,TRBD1,TGCGCCAGCAACCGCAGGGGGGACGCGAACACTGAAGCTTTCTTT,CASNRRGDANTEAFF
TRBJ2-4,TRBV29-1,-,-,TGCAGCGTTTCTTCGGAGGGGGCGGACATTCAGTACTTC,CSVSSEGADIQYF
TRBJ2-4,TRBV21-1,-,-,TGTGCCAGCAATTCCCGGGACAGGGTACACATTCAGTACTTC,CASNSRDRVHIQYF
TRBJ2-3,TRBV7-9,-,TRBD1,TGTGCCAGCAGCTTAGTAGGGACAGAGAGCACAGATACGCAGTATTTT,CASSLVGTESTDTQYF
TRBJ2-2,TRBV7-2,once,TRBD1,TGTGCCAGCAGCTGGGGATCCGGGACAGTGAACACCGGGGAGCTGTTTTTT,CASSWGSGTVNTGELFF
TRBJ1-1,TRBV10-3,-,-,TGTGCCATCAGTGATTCGGACAGACACATTGAAGCTTTCTTT,CAISDSDRHIEAFF
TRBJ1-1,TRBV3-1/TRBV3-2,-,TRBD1,TGTGCCAGCAGCCAAAAAAGGGCCACAGGGGGCACTGAAGCTTTCTTT,CASSQKRATGGTEAFF
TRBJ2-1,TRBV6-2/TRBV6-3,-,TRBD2,TGTGCCAGCAGTTACGGGACTAGCTCCTACAGTGAGCAGTTCTTC,CASSYGTSSYSEQFF
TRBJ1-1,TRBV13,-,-,TGTGCCAGCGGCCTTAACACTGAAGCTTTCTTT,CASGLNTEAFF
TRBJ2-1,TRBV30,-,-,TGTGCCTGGAGTAGATTGGCTAGCCCCACCAATGAGCAGTTCTTC,CAWSRLASPTNEQFF
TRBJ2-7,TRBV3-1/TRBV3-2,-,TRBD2,TGTGCCAGCGTCGACTCCGGGACTAGGCCCTACGAGCAGTACTTC,CASVDSGTRPYEQYF
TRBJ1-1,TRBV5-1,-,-,TGCGCCAGCAGCTTGGTACAGGGAGAGACTGAAGCTTTCTTT,CASSLVQGETEAFF
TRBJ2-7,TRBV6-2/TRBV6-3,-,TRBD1,TGTGCCAGCAGTTCAGGACAGGGGGAGCCCTACTACGAGCAGTACTTC,CASSSGQGEPYYEQYF
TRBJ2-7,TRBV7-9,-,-,TGTGCCAGCAGTTCGTTAGGGGTCGAGCAGTACTTC,CASSSLGVEQYF
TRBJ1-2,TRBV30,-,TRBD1,TGTGCCTGGAGGAAAGACAGGGATTATGGCTACACCTTC,CAWRKDRDYGYTF
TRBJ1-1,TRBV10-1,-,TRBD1,TGCGCCAGCAGTTCCCGGACAGGGGGCAGTGAAGCTTTCTTT,CASSSRTGGSEAFF
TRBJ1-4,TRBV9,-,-,TGTGCCAGCAGCGCTGGTAGGGGAACTAATGAAAAACTGTTTTTT,CASSAGRGTNEKLFF
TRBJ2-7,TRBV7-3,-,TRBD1,TGTGCCAGCAGCTCGACAGGGGCTGGGGAGCAGTACTTC,CASSSTGAGEQYF
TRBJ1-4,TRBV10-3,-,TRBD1,TGTGCCATCAGTGATCCCCGACAGGGAACTAATGAAAAACTGTTTTTT,CAISDPRQGTNEKLFF
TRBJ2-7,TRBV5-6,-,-,TGTGCCAGCAGCTTGGGAGGGTTGCGGGCCTACGAGCAGTACTTC,CASSLGGLRAYEQYF
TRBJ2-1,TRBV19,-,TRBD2,TGTGCCAGTAGTATAGCTAGCGGGAGCTCCTACAATGAGCAGTTCTTC,CASSIASGSSYNEQFF
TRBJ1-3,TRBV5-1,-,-,TGCGCCAGCAGCTCGGAGGGCGGAAACACCATATATTTT,CASSSEGGNTIYF
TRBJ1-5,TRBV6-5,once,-,TGTGCCAGCAGTCAGGGAAGCAATCAGCCCCAGCATTTT,CASSQGSNQPQHF
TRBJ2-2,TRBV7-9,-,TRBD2,TGTGCCAGCAGTTCGATGTCCCGGGCGGGGGACACCGGGGAGCTGTTTTTT,CASSSMSRAGDTGELFF
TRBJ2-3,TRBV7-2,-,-,TGTGCCAGCAGCCCACGACGGGGGATCTTCACAGATACGCAGTATTTT,CASSPRRGIFTDTQYF
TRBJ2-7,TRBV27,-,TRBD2,TGTGCCAGCAGTCTACTCCTTCCGGGAGGCTCCTACGAGCAGTACTTC,CASSLLLPGGSYEQYF
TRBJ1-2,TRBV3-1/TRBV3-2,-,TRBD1,TGTGCCAGCAGCCTCCGACAGGGGGTGTCTGGCTACACCTTC,CASSLRQGVSGYTF
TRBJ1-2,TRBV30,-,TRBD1,TGTGCCTGGAGTTTTCAGGGGGCAACCCCGCGAGGCTACACCTTC,CAWSFQGATPRGYTF
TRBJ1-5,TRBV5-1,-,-,TGCGCCAGCAGCTTGGCCGGGGGTAGCAATCAGCCCCAGCATTTT,CASSLAGGSNQPQHF
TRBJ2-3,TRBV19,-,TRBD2,TGTGCCAGTTCGTGGGTAGCGGGCCAGAGGGGCACAGATACGCAGTATTTT,CASSWVAGQRGTDTQYF
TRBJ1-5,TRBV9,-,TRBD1,TGTGCCAGCAGCGTAGGACAGGGTAGCAATCAGCCCCAGCATTTT,CASSVGQGSNQPQHF
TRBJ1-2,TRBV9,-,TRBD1,TGTGCCAGCAGCGTCGGACAGGGGGCTAACTATGGCTACACCTTC,CASSVGQGANYGYTF
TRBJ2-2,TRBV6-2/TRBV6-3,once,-,TGTGCCAGCAGTCCCGGGACAGCGGGCGGGGAGCTGTTTTTT,CASSPGTAGGELFF
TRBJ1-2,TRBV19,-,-,TGTGCCAGTGTAGGTCAAGGGCGAGGAGGTGGCTACACCTTC,CASVGQGRGGGYTF
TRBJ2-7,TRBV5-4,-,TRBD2,TGTGCCAGCAGACCCGGGACTAGCGGGAGGGCAACGGAGCAGTACTTC,CASRPGTSGRATEQYF
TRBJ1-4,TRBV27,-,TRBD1,TGTGCCAGCGGCTACGGGACAGGGGTGGAAAAACTGTTTTTT,CASGYGTGVEKLFF
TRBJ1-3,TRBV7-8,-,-,TGTGCCAGCCGAGAGGGCTCTGGAAACACCATATATTTT,CASREGSGNTIYF
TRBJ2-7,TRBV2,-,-,TGTGCCAGCAGCCGGGGGATGGGGGAGCAGTACTTC,CASSRGMGEQYF
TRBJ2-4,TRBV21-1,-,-,TGTGCCAGCACCCCCCTGGCTAGAGACCAAAACATTCAGTACTTC,CASTPLARDQNIQYF
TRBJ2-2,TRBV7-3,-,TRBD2,TGTGCCAGCAGCCGTGGGACTAGCGGTGTCACCGGGGAGCTGTTTTTT,CASSRGTSGVTGELFF
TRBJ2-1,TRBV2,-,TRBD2,TGTGCCAGCAGTGAAGGGGGACTAGCGGCAAATGAGCAGTTCTTC,CASSEGGLAANEQFF
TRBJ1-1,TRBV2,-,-,TGTGCCAGCACAACAGAAAGGAACACTGAAGCTTTCTTT,CASTTERNTEAFF
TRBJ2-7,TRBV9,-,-,TGTGCCAGCAGCGAGGGTAGCGGCGCCTACGAGCAGTACTTC,CASSEGSGAYEQYF
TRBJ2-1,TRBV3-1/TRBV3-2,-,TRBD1,TGTGCCAGCAGCCCCTGGACAGGGGGCTCCTACAATGAGCAGTTCTTC,CASSPWTGGSYNEQFF
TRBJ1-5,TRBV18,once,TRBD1,TGTGCCAGCTCTCCCGACAGGGGAGTCAATCAGCCCCAGCATTTT,CASSPDRGVNQPQHF
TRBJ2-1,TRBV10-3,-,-,TGTGCCATCAGTGATCCCGTCTACAATGAGCAGTTCTTC,CAISDPVYNEQFF
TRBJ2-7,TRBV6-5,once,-,TGTGCCAGCGGTCCCGGGAGCCCCTACGAGCAGTACTTC,CASGPGSPYEQYF
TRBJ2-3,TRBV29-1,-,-,TGCAGCGTTGCTCCCCAGGGCACAGATACGCAGTATTTT,CSVAPQGTDTQYF